This entry describes one T cell receptor (beta chain). The antigen remains unidentified. The listed genes are named as in mouse. The CDR3 is cut off 1 residue early in the read; its end comes from the germline J gene. The sample comes from a study of tissue T cells after allogeneic stem cell transplantation. Whole-study findings and limits: The patient cohort was small and clinically heterogeneous, with limited sampling depth. Tissue-detected TCR repertoire was only partly captured by blood and spleen T cells. Anatomically similar tissues had similar TCR repertoires within each patient.

The data were produced by immunoSEQ multiplex PCR, yet TCRdb's version contains in-frame clones alone and is incomplete. The sample contains approximately 50,000 clones, roughly 73% of which appear only once. V trimming: 2 bases; J trimming: 7 bases; junction bases outside the gene matches: 4. This CDR3 is built from 14 residues. In germline, CDR1 is LGHNA, CDR2 YNLKQL (reference sequence). V and J are TRBV5 and TRBJ2-7, with TRBD2 matching over 11 bases. The source is a pool of C57BL/6 mice in good health. Sequencing was performed on sorted cells pooled from one or two spleens. CDR3 bases read: TGTGCCAGCAGCCAAACTGGGGGGGCGCGGGAACAGTAC. This translates into CASSQTGGAREQY. The entire CDR3 is CASSQTGGAREQYF.